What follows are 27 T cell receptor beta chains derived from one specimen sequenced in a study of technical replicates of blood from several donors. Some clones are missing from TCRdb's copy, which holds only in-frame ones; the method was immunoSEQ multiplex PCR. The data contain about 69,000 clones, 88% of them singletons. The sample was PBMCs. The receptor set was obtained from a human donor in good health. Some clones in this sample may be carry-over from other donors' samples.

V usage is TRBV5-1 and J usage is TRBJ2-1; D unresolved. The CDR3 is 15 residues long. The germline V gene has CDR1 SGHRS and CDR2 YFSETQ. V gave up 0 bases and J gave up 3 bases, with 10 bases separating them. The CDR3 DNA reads TGCGCCAGCAGCTTGGCCACGGGTTTCTACAATGAGCAGTTCTTC. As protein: CASSLATGFYNEQFF.

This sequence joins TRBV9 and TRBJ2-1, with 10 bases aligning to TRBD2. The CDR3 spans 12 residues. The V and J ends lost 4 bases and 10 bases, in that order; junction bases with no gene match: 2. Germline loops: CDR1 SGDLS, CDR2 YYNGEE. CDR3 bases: TGTGCCAGCAGCCTGGGACTAGCGGAGCAGTTCTTC. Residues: CASSLGLAEQFF.

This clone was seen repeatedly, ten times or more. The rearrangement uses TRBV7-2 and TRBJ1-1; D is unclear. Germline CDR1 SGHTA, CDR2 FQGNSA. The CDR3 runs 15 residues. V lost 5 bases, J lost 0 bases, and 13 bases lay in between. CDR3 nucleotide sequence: TGTGCCAGCAGCCCCACTGTAACCATGAACACTGAAGCTTTCTTT. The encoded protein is CASSPTVTMNTEAFF.

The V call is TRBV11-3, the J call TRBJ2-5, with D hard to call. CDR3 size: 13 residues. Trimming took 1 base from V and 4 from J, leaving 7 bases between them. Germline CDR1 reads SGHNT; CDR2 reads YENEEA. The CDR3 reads CASSLGPGETQYF. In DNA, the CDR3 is TGTGCCAGCAGCTTAGGGCCTGGAGAGACCCAGTACTTC.

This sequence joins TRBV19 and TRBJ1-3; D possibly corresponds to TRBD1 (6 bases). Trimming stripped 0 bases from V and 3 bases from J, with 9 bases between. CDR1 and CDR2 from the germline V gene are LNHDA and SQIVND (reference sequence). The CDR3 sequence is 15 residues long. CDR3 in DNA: TGTGCCAGTAGTATAGAGGGGGCTCGTGGAAACACCATATATTTT. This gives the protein CASSIEGARGNTIYF.

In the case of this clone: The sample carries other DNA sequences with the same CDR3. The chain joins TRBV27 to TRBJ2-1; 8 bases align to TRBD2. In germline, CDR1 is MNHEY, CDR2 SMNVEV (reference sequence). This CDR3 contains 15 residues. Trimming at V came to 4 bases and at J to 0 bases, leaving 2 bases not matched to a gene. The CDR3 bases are TGTGCCAGCAGTTCGAGCGGGAGCTCCTACAATGAGCAGTTCTTC. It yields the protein CASSSSGSSYNEQFF.

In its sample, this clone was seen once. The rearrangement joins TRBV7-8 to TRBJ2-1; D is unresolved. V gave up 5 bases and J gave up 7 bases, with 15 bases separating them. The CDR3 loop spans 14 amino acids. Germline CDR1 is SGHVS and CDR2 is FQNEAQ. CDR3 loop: CASSRTRLANEQFF. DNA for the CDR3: TGTGCCAGCAGCCGTACGAGGTTGGCGAATGAGCAGTTCTTC.

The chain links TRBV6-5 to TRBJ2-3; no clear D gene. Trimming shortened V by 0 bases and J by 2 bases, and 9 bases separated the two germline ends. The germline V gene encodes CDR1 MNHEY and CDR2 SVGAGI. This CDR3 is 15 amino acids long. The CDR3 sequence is CASSYSTTATDTQYF. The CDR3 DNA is TGTGCCAGCAGTTACTCAACGACTGCCACAGATACGCAGTATTTT.

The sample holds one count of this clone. CDR3 protein: CASSHGTGQETQYF. As DNA, the CDR3 is TGTGCCAGCTCACATGGGACAGGGCAAGAGACCCAGTACTTC. The chain couples TRBV18 to TRBJ2-5; 9 positions match TRBD1. V was pared by 4 bases and J by 2 bases, with 2 bases of the junction left unmatched. CDR1 KGHSH and CDR2 LQKENI come from the germline V gene. The CDR3 loop spans 14 amino acids.

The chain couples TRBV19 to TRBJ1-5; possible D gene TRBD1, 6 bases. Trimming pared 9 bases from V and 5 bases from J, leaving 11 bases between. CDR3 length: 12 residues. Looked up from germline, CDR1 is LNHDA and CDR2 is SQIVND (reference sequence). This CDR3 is CASRTADQPQHF. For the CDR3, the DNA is TGTGCCAGCCGGACAGCCGATCAGCCCCAGCATTTT.

CDR3 amino acids: CAWSVLGDMSEQYF. The CDR3 region has the DNA TGTGCCTGGAGTGTCTTGGGGGACATGAGCGAGCAGTACTTC. The chain employs TRBV30 and TRBJ2-7, with D possibly TRBD1 on 6 matching bases. CDR1 and CDR2 from the germline V gene are GTSNPN and SVGIG (reference sequence). Trimming stripped 0 bases from V and 6 bases from J, with 15 bases between. The CDR3 spans 14 residues.

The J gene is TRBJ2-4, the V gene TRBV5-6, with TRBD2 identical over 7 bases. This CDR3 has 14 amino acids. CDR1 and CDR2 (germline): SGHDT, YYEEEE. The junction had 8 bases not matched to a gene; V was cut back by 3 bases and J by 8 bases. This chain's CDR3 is CASSSGLGLDIQYF. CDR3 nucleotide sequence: TGTGCCAGCAGCTCCGGACTAGGGTTGGACATTCAGTACTTC.

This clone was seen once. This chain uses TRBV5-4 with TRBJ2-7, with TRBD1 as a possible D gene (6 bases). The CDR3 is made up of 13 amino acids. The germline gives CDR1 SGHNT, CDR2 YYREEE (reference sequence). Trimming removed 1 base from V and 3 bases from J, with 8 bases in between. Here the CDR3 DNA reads TGTGCCAGCAGCTTGACAGGGCGCTACGAGCAGTACTTC. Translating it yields CASSLTGRYEQYF. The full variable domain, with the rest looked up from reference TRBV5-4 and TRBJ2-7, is ETGVTQSPTHLIKTRGQQVTLRCSSQSGHNTVSWYQQALGQGPQFIFQYYREEENGRGNFPPRFSGLQFPNYSSELNVNALELDDSALYLCASSLTGRYEQYFGPGTRLTVT.

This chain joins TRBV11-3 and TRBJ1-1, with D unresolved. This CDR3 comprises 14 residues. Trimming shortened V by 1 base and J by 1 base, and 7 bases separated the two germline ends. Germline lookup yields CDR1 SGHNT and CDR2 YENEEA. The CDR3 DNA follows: TGTGCCAGCAGCTTAGGTTCGCGGAACACTGAAGCTTTCTTT. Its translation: CASSLGSRNTEAFF.

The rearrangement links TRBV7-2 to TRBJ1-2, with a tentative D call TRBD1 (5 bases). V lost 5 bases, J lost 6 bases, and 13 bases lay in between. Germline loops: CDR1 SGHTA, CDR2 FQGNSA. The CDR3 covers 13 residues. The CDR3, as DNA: TGTGCCAGCAGCCTAAGGGGCGGTAATGGCTACACCTTC. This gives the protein CASSLRGGNGYTF.

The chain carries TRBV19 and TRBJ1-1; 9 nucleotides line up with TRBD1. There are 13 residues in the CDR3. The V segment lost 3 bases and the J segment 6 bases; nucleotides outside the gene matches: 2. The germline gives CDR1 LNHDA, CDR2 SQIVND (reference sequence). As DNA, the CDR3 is TGTGCCAGTAGTATCGACAGGGGGTCTGAAGCTTTCTTT. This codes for CASSIDRGSEAFF.

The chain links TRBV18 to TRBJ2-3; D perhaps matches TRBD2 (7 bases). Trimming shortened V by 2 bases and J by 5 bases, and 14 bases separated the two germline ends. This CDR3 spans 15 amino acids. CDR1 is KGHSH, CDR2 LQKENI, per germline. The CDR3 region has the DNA TGTGCCAGCTCACCAGGTGCGGGGGCGGGAGATACGCAGTATTTT. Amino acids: CASSPGAGAGDTQYF.

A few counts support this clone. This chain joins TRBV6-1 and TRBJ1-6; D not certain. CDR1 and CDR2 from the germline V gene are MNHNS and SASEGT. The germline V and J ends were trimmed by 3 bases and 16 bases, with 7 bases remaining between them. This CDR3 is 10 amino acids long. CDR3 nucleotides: TGTGCCAGCAGTGAGCTCAGTCTCCACTTT. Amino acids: CASSELSLHF.

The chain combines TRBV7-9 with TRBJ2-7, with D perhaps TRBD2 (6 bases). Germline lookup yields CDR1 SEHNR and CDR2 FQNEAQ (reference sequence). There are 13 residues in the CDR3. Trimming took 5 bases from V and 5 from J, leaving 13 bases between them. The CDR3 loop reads CASSERVRHEQYF. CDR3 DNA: TGTGCCAGCAGCGAGCGGGTACGCCACGAGCAGTACTTC. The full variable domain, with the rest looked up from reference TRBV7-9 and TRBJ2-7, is DTGVSQNPRHKITKRGQNVTFRCDPISEHNRLYWYRQTLGQGPEFLTYFQNEAQLEKSRLLSDRFSAERPKGSFSTLEIQRTEQGDSAMYLCASSERVRHEQYFGPGTRLTVT.

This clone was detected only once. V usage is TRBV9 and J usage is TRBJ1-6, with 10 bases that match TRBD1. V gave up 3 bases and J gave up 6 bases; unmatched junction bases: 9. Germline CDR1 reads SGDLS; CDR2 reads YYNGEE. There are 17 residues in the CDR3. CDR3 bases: TGTGCCAGCAGCGGGACAGGGGGTTTATTACCTAATTCACCCCTCCACTTT. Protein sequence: CASSGTGGLLPNSPLHF.

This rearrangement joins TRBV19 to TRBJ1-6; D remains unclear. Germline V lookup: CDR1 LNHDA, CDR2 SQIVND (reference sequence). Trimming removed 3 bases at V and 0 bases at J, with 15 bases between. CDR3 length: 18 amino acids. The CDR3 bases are TGTGCCAGTAGTATGGTGAAAATCGGGAGCTCCTATAATTCACCCCTCCACTTT. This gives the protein CASSMVKIGSSYNSPLHF.

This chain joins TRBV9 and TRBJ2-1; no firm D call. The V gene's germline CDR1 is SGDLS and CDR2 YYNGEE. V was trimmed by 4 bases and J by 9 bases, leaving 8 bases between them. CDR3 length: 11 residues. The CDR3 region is CASSTTGEQFF. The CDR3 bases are TGTGCCAGCAGCACCACGGGTGAGCAGTTCTTC.

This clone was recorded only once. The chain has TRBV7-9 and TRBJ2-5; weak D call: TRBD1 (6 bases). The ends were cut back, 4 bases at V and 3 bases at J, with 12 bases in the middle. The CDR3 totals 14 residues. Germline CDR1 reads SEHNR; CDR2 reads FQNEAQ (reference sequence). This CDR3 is CASSSKRTEETQYF. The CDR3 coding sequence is TGTGCCAGCAGCTCAAAGAGGACAGAAGAGACCCAGTACTTC.

CDR3 nucleotides: TGTGCCAGCAGCGAGGACGTAGGACTAGCGGGCGGAATTGAGCAGTTCTTC. Translated, it gives CASSEDVGLAGGIEQFF. V usage is TRBV9 and J usage is TRBJ2-1; 11 bases match TRBD2. The trim removed 3 bases at V and 9 bases at J, leaving 14 bases unmatched. CDR1 is SGDLS, CDR2 YYNGEE, per germline. CDR3 length equals 17 residues.

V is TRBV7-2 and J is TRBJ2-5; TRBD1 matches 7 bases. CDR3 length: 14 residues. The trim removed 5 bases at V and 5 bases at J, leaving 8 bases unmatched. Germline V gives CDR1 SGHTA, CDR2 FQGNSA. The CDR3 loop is CASSTRQGWETQYF. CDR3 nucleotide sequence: TGTGCCAGCAGCACCCGACAGGGCTGGGAGACCCAGTACTTC.

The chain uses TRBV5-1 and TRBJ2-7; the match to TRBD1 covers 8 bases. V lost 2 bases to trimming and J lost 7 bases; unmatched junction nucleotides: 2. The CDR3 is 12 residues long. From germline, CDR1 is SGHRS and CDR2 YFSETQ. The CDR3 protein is CASSLQGGEQYF. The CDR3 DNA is TGCGCCAGCAGCTTACAGGGGGGAGAGCAGTACTTC.

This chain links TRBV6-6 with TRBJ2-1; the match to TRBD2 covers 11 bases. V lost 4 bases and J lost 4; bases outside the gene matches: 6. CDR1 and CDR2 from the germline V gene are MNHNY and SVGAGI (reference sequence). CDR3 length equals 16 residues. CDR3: CASSSKLAGVYNEQFF. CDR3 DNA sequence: TGTGCCAGCAGTTCCAAACTAGCGGGAGTTTACAATGAGCAGTTCTTC.